The text below deals with one TCR beta chain. This table comes from immunoSEQ multiplex PCR, and its TCRdb copy is limited to in-frame clones, with some not included. The top ten hold approximately 39% of the sample, which has more than 65,000 clones, around 80% seen once. This record comes from a study of blood T cell repertoires in COVID-19. Study-wide background: COVID-19 samples collected from the United States, Italy and Spain covered acute and convalescent phases. In each case, the material was cDNA or gDNA derived from T cells, B-cell-depleted T cells, or PBMCs.

The clonotype originates from a woman in her seventies with acute or convalescent COVID-19. Material: peripheral blood.

Here the CDR3 DNA reads TGCGCCAGCAGCCAGGTTCAAAGAGGGACTAGCGGCCAAGAGACCCAGTACTTC. Protein: CASSQVQRGTSGQETQYF. The V call is TRBV4-1, the J call TRBJ2-5; TRBD2 agrees at 11 bases. From germline, CDR1 is MGHRA and CDR2 YSYEKL. With 3 bases clipped from V and 1 base from J, the junction kept 10 bases outside the gene matches. The CDR3 consists of 18 residues.